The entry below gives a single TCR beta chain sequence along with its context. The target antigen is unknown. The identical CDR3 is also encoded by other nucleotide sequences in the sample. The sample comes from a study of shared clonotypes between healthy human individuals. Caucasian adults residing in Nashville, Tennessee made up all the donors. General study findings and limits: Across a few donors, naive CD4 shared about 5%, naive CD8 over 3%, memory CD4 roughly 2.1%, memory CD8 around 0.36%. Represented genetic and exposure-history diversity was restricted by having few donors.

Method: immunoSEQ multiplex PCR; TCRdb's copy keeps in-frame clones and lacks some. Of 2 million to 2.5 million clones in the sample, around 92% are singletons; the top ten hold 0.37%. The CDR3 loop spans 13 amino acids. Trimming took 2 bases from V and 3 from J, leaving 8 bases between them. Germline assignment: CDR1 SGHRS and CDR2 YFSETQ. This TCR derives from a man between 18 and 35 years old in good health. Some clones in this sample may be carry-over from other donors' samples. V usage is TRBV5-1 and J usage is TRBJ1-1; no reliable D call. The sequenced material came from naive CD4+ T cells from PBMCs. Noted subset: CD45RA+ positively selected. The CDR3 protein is CASSFVEDTEAFF. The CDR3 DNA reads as TGCGCCAGCAGCTTTGTAGAGGACACTGAAGCTTTCTTT. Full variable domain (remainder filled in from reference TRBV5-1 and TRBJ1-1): KAGVTQTPRYLIKTRGQQVTLSCSPISGHRSVSWYQQTPGQGLQFLFEYFSETQRNKGNFPGRFSGRQFSNSRSEMNVSTLELGDSALYLCASSFVEDTEAFFGQGTRLTVV.